The entry below describes one T cell receptor (beta chain). With 4 bases removed from V and 4 bases from J, the gap between germline ends came to 11 bases. Germline V lookup: CDR1 SGHVS, CDR2 FQNEAQ. The CDR3 contains 14 residues. This record comes from a study of blood T cell repertoires in COVID-19. Study as a whole: Donors in the United States, Italy and Spain gave samples during acute or convalescent COVID-19.

Assay used: immunoSEQ multiplex PCR; TCRdb lists only in-frame clones, some missing. The sample yields roughly 150,000 clones, roughly 88% seen once. The sample consisted of peripheral blood. The rearrangement links TRBV7-8 to TRBJ1-5; a weak D match, TRBD1 (6 bases). The clonotype comes from a man younger than 35 with COVID-19, enrolled during active disease. The CDR3: CASSSQGRNQPQHF. The CDR3 region has the DNA TGTGCCAGCAGCTCACAGGGTCGAAATCAGCCCCAGCATTTT.